This T cell receptor (beta chain) was profiled in a study of human T cells and chemical hapten exposure. Notes on the study in general: Alopecia in all donors means immunity may differ from healthy individuals.

The CDR3 is made up of 10 amino acids. V was pared by 5 bases and J by 5 bases, with 7 bases between. Germline values: CDR1 DFQATT, CDR2 SNEGSKA (reference sequence). Regarding time point: patch test 2, 6 weeks after DPC sensitization. Treatment denoted: therapeutic diphenylcyclopropenone sensitization with weekly scalp DPC. Blood draws came first, before each patch test. What the library attached to individual cDNA molecules were unique molecular identifiers. In TCRdb, the RACE reads were re-called with MiXCR into one record per CDR3 protein. This sample carries a few hundred thousand distinct CDR3 sequences, around 6% of them seen once, and the ten largest clones take approximately 5.4%. As concerns this clonotype: What it binds is not known.

This clonotype was obtained from a woman in her late teens or twenties with alopecia areata. Some clones in this sample may be carry-over from other donors' samples. This chain connects TRBV20-1 to TRBJ2-7; D unresolved. Specimen: whole blood, collected in connection with sensitization to the hapten diphenylcyclopropenone (DPC). CDR3 sequence (DNA): TGCAGTGCTCAGGAGAACGAGCAGTACTTC. It translates to CSAQENEQYF.